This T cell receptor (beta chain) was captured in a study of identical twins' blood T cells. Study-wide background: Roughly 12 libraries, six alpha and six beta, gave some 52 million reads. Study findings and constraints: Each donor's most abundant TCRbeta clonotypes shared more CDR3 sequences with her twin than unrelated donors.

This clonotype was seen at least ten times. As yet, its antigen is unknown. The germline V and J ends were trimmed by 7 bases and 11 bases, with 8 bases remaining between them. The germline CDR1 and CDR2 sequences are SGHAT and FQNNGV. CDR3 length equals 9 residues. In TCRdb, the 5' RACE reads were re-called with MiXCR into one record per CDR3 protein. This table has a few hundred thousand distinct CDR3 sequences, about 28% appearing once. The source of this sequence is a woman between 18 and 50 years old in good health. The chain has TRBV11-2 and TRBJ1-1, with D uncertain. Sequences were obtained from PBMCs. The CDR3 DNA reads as TGTGCCAGCACCATGGGGGCTTTCTTT. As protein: CASTMGAFF. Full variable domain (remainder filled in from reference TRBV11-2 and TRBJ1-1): EAGVAQSPRYKIIEKRQSVAFWCNPISGHATLYWYQQILGQGPKLLIQFQNNGVVDDSQLPKDRFSAERLKGVDSTLKIQPAKLEDSAVYLCASTMGAFFGQGTRLTVV.